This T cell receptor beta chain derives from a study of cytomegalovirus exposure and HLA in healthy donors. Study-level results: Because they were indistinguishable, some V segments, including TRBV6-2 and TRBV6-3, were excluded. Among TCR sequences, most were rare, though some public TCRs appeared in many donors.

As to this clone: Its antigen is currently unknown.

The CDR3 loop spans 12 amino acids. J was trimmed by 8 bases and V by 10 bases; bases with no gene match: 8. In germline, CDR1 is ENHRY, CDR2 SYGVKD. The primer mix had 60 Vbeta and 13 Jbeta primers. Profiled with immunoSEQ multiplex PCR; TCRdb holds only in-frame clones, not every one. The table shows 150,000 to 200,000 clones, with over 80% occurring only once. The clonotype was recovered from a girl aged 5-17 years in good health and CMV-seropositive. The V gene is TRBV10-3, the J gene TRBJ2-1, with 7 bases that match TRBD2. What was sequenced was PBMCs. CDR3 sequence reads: CATGTIAHEQFF. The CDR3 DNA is TGTGCCACTGGGACTATAGCCCATGAGCAGTTCTTC.